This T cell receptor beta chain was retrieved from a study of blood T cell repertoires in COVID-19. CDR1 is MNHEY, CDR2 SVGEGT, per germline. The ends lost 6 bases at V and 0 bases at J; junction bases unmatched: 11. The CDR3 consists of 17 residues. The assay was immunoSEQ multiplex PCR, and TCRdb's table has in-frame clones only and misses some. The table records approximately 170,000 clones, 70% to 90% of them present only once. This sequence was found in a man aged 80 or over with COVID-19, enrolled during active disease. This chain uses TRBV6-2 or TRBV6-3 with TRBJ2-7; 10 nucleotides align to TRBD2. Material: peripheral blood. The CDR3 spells CASSSLAGASSSYEQYF. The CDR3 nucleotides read TGTGCCAGCAGCTCTCTAGCGGGGGCCTCATCCTCCTACGAGCAGTACTTC.